The text below deals with one T cell receptor beta chain. Antigen: not known. Assay: immunoSEQ multiplex PCR; the TCRdb copy retains only in-frame clones and omits some. The sample lists about 20,000 clones, roughly four fifths occurring once. This specimen comes from a study of a mutant IDH1 vaccine in newly diagnosed glioma. Background on the study: Every participant had undergone radiotherapy, temozolomide, or both before, and most underwent both.

The study's findings and limits: Evidence of vaccine-induced immune responses was documented in approximately 93% of patients.

Time point described: week 23, last vaccination. A single vaccine dose contained 300 ug of mutant IDH1 20-mer peptide, and topical imiquimod was used with it. New astrocytomas of WHO grade 3 or 4 that were IDH1-mutant and ATRX-lost were found in the donors. V lost 2 bases to trimming and J lost 2 bases, with 3 bases between them. Germline V gives CDR1 ENHRY, CDR2 SYGVKD. The CDR3 covers 12 residues. This TCR came from a man aged 25 to 45 with glioma. Specimen: PBMCs, collected from a glioma patient whose treatment included an IDH1 peptide vaccine. V usage is TRBV10-3 and J usage is TRBJ1-1, with D unclear. The CDR3 loop is CAISEGNTEAFF. DNA of the CDR3: TGTGCCATCAGTGAGGGAAACACTGAAGCTTTCTTT.